This entry is about one TCR beta chain. These data come from a study of T-cell memory formation after mild COVID-19. Study in general: For the most part, TCR clusters were specific to one donor.

V gave up 2 bases and J gave up 0 bases, with 11 bases separating them. CDR1 is SEHNR and CDR2 is FQNEAQ in the germline V gene (reference sequence). The CDR3 contains 15 residues. Each CDR3 protein is one row after TCRdb ran MiXCR on the 5' RACE reads. The table shows around 110,000 distinct CDR3 sequences, with roughly 12% occurring only once. This sequence originates from an adult woman who had mild COVID-19 (a few samples of this study predate the infection). Cell type and time point are not known. The rearrangement uses TRBV7-9 and TRBJ2-7, with a tentative D call TRBD1 (5 bases). Sequenced input: PBMCs or a T cell subset sorted from them (not recorded which). For the CDR3, the DNA is TGTGCCAGCAGCTTAACCCCGACAGCCTCCTACGAGCAGTACTTC. This gives the protein CASSLTPTASYEQYF.